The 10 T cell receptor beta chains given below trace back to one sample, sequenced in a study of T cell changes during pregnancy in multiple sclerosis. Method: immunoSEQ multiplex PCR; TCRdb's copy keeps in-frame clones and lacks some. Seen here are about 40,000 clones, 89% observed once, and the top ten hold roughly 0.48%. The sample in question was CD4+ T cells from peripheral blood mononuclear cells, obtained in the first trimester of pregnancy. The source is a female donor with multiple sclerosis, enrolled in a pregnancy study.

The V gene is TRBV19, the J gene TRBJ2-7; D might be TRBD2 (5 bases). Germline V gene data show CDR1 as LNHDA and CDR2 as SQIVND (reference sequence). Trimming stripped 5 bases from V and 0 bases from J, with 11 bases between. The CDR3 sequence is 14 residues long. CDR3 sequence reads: CASSRGTTSYEQYF. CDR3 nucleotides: TGTGCCAGTAGTCGGGGAACCACCTCCTACGAGCAGTACTTC.

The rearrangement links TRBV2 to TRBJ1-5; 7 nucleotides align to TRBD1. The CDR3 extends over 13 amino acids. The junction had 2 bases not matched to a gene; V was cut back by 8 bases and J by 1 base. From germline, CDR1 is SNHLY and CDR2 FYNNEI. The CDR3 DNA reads TGTGCCAGCCGACAGGGAAGCAATCAGCCCCAGCATTTT. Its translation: CASRQGSNQPQHF.

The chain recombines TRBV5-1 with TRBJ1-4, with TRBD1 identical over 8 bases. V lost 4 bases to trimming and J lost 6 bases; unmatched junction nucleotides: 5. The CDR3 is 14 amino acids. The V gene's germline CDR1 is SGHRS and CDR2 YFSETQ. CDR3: CASSPGGADEKLFF. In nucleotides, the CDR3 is TGCGCCAGCAGCCCAGGGGGCGCGGATGAAAAACTGTTTTTT.

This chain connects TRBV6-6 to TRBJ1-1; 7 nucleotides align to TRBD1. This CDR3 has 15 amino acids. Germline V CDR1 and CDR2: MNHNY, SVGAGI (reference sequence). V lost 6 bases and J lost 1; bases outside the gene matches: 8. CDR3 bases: TGTGCCAGCAGGGACCTCGGGACAGAGAACACTGAAGCTTTCTTT. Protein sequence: CASRDLGTENTEAFF.

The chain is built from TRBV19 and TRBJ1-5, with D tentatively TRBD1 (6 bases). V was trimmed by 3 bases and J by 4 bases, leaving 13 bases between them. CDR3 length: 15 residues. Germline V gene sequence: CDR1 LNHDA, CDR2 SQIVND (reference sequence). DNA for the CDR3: TGTGCCAGTAGTATTGGCTCAGGGGTGAATCAGCCCCAGCATTTT. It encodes CASSIGSGVNQPQHF.

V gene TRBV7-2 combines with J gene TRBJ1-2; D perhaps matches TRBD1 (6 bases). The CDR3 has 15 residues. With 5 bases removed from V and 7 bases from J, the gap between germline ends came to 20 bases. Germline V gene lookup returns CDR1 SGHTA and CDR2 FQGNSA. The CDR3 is CASSPQQGDVGGYTF. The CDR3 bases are TGTGCCAGCAGCCCCCAACAGGGTGATGTAGGTGGCTACACCTTC. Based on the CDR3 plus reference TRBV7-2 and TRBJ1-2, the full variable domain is GAGVSQSPSNKVTEKGKDVELRCDPISGHTALYWYRQSLGQGLEFLIYFQGNSAPDKSGLPSDRFSAERTGGSVSTLTIQRTQQEDSAVYLCASSPQQGDVGGYTFGSGTRLTVV.

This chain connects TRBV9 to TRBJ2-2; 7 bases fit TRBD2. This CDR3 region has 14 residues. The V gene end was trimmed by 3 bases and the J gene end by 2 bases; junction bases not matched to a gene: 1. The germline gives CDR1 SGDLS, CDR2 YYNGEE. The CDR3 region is CASSERGNTGELFF. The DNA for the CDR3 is TGTGCCAGCAGCGAGCGGGGTAACACCGGGGAGCTGTTTTTT.

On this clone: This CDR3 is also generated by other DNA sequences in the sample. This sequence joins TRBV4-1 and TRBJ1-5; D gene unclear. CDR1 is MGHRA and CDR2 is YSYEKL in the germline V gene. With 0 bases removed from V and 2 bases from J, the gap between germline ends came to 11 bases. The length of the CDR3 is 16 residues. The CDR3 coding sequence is TGCGCCAGCAGCCAAGACGGAGGGATTGGCAATCAGCCCCAGCATTTT. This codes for CASSQDGGIGNQPQHF.

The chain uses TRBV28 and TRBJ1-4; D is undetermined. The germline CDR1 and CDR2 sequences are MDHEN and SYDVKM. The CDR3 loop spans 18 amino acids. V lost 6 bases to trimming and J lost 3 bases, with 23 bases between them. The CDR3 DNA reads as TGTGCCAGCAGCGCGCCGGACGGCGGGCTCGTGGCTAATGAAAAACTGTTTTTT. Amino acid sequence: CASSAPDGGLVANEKLFF.

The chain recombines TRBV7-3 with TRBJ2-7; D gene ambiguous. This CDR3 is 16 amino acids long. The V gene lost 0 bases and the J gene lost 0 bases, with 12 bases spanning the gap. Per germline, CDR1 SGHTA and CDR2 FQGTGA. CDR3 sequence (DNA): TGTGCCAGCAGCTTAACGTTCACCTTTAGCTCCTACGAGCAGTACTTC. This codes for CASSLTFTFSSYEQYF. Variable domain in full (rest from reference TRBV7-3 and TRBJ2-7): GAGVSQTPSNKVTEKGKYVELRCDPISGHTALYWYRQSLGQGPEFLIYFQGTGAADDSGLPNDRFFAVRPEGSVSTLKIQRTERGDSAVYLCASSLTFTFSSYEQYFGPGTRLTVT.